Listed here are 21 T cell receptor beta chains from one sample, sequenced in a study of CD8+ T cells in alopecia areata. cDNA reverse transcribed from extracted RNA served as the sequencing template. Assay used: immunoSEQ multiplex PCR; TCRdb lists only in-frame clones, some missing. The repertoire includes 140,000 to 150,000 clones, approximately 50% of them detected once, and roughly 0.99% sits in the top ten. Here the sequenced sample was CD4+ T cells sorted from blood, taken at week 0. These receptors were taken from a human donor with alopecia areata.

CDR3 sequence reads: CSVATGDTVDTQYF. DNA of the CDR3: TGCAGCGTTGCTACCGGGGATACAGTGGATACGCAGTATTTT. The chain combines TRBV29-1 with TRBJ2-3, with D tentatively TRBD2 (5 bases). The CDR3 loop spans 14 amino acids. Germline loops: CDR1 SQVTM, CDR2 ANQGSEA. The V gene lost 4 bases and the J gene lost 6 bases, with 17 bases spanning the gap.

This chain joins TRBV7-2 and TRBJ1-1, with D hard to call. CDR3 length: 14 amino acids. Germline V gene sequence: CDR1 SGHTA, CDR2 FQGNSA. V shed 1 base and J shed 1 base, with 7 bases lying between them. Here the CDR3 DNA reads TGTGCCAGCAGCTTAGGGTCAGCGAACACTGAAGCTTTCTTT. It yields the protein CASSLGSANTEAFF.

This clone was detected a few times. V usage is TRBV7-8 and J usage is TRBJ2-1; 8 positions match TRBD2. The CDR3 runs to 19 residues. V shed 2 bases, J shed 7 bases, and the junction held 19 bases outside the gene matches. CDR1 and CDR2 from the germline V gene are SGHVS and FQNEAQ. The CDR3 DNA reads TGTGCCAGCAGCTTAACCGGTTTGAGAACTAGCGGACAAGGGAATGAGCAGTTCTTC. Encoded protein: CASSLTGLRTSGQGNEQFF.

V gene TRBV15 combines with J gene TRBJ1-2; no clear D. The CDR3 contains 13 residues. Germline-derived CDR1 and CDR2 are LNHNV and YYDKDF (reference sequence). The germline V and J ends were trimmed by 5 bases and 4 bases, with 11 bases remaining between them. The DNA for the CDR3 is TGTGCCACCAGCCCGCGCCAGTCCTATGGCTACACCTTC. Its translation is CATSPRQSYGYTF.

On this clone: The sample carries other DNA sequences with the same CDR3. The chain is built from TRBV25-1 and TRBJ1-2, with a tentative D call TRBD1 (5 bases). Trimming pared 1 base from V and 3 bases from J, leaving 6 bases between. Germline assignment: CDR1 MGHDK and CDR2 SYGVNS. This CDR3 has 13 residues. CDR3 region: CASSELGDYGYTF. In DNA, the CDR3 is TGTGCCAGCAGTGAATTAGGGGACTATGGCTACACCTTC.

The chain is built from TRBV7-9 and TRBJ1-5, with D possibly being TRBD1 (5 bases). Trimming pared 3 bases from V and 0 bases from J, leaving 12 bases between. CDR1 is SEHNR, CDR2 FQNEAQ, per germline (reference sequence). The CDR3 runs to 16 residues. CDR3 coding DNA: TGTGCCAGCAGCTTCTGGCAGGGCCATAGCAATCAGCCCCAGCATTTT. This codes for CASSFWQGHSNQPQHF.

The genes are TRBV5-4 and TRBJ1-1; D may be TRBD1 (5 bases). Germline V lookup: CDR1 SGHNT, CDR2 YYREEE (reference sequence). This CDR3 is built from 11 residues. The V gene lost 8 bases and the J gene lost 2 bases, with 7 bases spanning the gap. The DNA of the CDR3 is TGTGCCAGGGGGGGAAACACTGAAGCTTTCTTT. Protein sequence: CARGGNTEAFF.

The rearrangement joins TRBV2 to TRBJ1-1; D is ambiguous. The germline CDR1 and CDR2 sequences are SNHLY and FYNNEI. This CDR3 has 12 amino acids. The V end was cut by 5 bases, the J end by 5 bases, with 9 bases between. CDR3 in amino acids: CASSSGETEAFF. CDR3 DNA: TGTGCCAGCAGTAGTGGGGAGACTGAAGCTTTCTTT.

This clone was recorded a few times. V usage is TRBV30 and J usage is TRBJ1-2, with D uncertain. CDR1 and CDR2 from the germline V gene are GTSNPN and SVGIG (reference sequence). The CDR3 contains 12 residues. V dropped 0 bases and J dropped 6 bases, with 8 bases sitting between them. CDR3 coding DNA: TGTGCCTGGAGTGTTGGAGGCCATGGCTACACCTTC. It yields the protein CAWSVGGHGYTF.

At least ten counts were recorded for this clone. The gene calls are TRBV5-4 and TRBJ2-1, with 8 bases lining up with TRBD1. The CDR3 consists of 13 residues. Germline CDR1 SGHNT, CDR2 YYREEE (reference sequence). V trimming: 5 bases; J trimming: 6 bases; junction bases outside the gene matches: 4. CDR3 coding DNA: TGTGCCAGCAGACTTACAGGGGGCAATGAGCAGTTCTTC. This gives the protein CASRLTGGNEQFF.

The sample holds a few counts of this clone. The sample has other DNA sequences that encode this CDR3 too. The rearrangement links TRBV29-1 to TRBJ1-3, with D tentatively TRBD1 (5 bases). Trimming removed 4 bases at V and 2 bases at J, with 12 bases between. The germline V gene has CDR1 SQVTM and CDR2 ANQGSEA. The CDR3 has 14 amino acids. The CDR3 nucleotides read TGCAGCGTTGTGAGGCAGGGTGCTGGAAACACCATATATTTT. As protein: CSVVRQGAGNTIYF.

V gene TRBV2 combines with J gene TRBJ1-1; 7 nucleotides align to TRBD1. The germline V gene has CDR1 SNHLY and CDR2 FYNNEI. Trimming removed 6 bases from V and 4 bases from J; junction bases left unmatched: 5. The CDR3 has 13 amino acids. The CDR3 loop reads CASRPQGVTEAFF. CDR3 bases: TGTGCCAGCAGACCTCAGGGGGTCACTGAAGCTTTCTTT.

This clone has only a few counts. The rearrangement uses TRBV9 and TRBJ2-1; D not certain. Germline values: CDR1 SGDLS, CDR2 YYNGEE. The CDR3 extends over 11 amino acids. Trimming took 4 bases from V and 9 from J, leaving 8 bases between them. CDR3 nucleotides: TGTGCCAGCAGCAAGTTAAGTGAGCAGTTCTTC. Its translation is CASSKLSEQFF.

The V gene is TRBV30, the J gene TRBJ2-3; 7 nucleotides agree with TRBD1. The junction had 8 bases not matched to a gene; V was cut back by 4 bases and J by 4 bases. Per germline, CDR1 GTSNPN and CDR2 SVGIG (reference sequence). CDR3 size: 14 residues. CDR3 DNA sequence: TGTGCCTGGAACAGGGGCGGAGGCGCAGATACGCAGTATTTT. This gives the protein CAWNRGGGADTQYF.

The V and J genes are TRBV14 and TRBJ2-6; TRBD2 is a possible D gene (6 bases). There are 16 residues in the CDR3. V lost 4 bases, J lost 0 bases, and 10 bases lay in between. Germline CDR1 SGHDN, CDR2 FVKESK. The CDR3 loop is CASSPWRDSGANVLTF. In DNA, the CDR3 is TGTGCCAGCAGCCCCTGGAGGGACTCTGGGGCCAACGTCCTGACTTTC.

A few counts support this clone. This CDR3 reads CASSPMTGSYEQYF. The CDR3 nucleotides read TGCGCCAGCAGCCCGATGACAGGATCCTACGAGCAGTACTTC. V and J are TRBV5-1 and TRBJ2-7; D might be TRBD1 (6 bases). Germline V lookup: CDR1 SGHRS, CDR2 YFSETQ. Trimming pared 4 bases from V and 1 base from J, leaving 12 bases between. CDR3 length: 14 residues.

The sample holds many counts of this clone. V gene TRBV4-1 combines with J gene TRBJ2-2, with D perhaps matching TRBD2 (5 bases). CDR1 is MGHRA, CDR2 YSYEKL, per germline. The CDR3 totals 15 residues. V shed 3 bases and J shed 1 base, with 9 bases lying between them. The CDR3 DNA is TGCGCCAGCAGCCAGAAAAGCGGGAACACCGGGGAGCTGTTTTTT. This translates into CASSQKSGNTGELFF.

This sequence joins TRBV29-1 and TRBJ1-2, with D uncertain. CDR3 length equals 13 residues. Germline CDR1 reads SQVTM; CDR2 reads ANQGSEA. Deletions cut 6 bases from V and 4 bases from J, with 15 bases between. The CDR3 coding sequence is TGCAGCGTCCGCAGCGACGTGGGCTATGGCTACACCTTC. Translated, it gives CSVRSDVGYGYTF.

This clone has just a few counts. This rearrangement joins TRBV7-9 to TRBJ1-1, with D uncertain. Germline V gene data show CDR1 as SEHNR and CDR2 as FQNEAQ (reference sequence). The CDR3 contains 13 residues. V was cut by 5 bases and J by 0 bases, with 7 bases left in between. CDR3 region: CASSLDMNTEAFF. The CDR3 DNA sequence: TGTGCCAGCAGCCTTGACATGAACACTGAAGCTTTCTTT.

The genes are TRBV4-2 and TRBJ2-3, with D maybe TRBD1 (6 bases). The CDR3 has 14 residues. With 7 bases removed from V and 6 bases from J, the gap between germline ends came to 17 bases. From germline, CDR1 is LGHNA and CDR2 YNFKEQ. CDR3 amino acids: CASTPGGQVDTQYF. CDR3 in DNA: TGTGCCAGCACTCCTGGGGGCCAAGTGGATACGCAGTATTTT.

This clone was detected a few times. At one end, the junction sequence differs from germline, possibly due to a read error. As DNA, the CDR3 is TGTACCAGCACCCTCCGGGAGACCCAGTACTTC. It codes for CTSTLRETQYF. J is TRBJ2-5 and V is TRBV2; D is unclear. Germline CDR1 is SNHLY and CDR2 is FYNNEI. The CDR3 extends over 11 amino acids.